These T cell receptor beta chains were read from a single sample in a study of memory CD4+ T cells and cytomegalovirus serostatus. Profiled with immunoSEQ multiplex PCR; TCRdb holds only in-frame clones, not every one. The sample has about 58,000 clones; roughly 85% are singletons. Input material: memory CD4+ T cells from blood. These receptors were taken from an adult in good health and CMV-seronegative. Some clones in this sample may be carry-over from other donors' samples. CDR3s include the opening cysteine and the closing phenylalanine or tryptophan. D genes are given only for firm matches. A clone size is listed for some rows: how often the clone was seen (once, few, many), or a class if it is expanded.

clone_size	v_call	j_call	d_call	cdr3_length	cdr3_aa	cdr3_nt
.	TRBV11-2	TRBJ1-4	TRBD1	16	CASKGTGAPTNEKLFF	TGTGCCAGCAAAGGGACAGGGGCCCCAACTAATGAAAAACTGTTTTTT
few	TRBV2	TRBJ1-1	.	13	CARQSRVNTEAFF	TGTGCCAGACAGTCTAGGGTAAACACTGAAGCTTTCTTT
.	TRBV7-2	TRBJ2-7	TRBD2	15	CASSATSGSFHEQYF	TGTGCCAGCAGCGCCACTAGCGGGAGTTTCCACGAGCAGTACTTC
.	TRBV11-2	TRBJ2-1	.	15	CASSPRLSSYNEQFF	TGTGCCAGCAGCCCTCGTTTAAGCTCCTACAATGAGCAGTTCTTC
.	TRBV9	TRBJ1-3	.	16	CASALSVGGSGNTIYF	TGTGCCAGCGCTTTGAGTGTGGGCGGCTCTGGAAACACCATATATTTT
.	TRBV5-5	TRBJ2-5	.	13	CASSGGSQETQYF	TGTGCCAGCAGCGGAGGGTCTCAAGAGACCCAGTACTTC
few	TRBV11-2	TRBJ2-5	TRBD2	14	CASSSSHGRETQYF	TGTGCCAGCAGTAGCTCTCACGGGAGGGAGACCCAGTACTTC
.	TRBV11-2	TRBJ2-5	TRBD1	18	CASRDRQGARGLKETQYF	TGTGCCAGCAGGGATCGGCAGGGGGCGAGGGGTTTGAAAGAGACCCAGTACTTC
.	TRBV19	TRBJ1-1	.	15	CASSINPAMNTEAFF	TGTGCCAGTAGTATCAATCCAGCCATGAACACTGAAGCTTTCTTT
.	TRBV6-7	TRBJ2-5	TRBD1	14	CASSPGQAEETQYF	TGTGCCAGCAGCCCCGGACAGGCGGAGGAGACCCAGTACTTC
.	TRBV9	TRBJ2-3	TRBD2	17	CASSLGTSGRAADTQYF	TGTGCCAGCAGCTTGGGGACTAGCGGCAGGGCAGCAGATACGCAGTATTTT